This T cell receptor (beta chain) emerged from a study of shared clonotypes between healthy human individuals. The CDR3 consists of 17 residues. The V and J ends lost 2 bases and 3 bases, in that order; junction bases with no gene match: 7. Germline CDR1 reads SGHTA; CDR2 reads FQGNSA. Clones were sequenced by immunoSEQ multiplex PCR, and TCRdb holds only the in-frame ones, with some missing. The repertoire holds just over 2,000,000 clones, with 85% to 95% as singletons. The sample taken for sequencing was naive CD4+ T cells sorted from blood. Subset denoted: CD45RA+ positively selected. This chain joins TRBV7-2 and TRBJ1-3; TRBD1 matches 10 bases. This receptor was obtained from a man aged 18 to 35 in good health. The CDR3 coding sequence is TGTGCCAGCAGCTTAAGGGCAGGACAGGGGGGTGGAAACACCATATATTTT. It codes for CASSLRAGQGGGNTIYF.